The source of this TCR beta chain is a study of CD8 T cells in Susac syndrome (dated by TCRdb to the late 2010s). At the level of the whole study: Of the Susac syndrome patients who were sequenced, eight or nine were in clinical remission while 5 or 6 had clinically active disease. At the time of blood withdrawal, Susac syndrome patients were either therapy-naive, taking corticosteroids (with some also receiving IVIg), or on IVIg alone. Whether CD8+ T cell activation and differentiation in Susac syndrome was antigen driven was tested using repertoire sequencing.

RNA was extracted with the RNeasy kit and roughly 0.45 to 1 ug was reverse transcribed using random hexamers. TCR beta CDR3 regions were amplified with the immunoSEQ multiplex PCR assay covering 54 Vbeta and 13 Jbeta segments. PCR amplification bias was corrected using a synthetic template baseline for primer optimization and computational correction. For the original study's pipeline: Reads were annotated to V, D and J genes according to IMGT and were analyzed with immunoSEQ Analyzer, with only productive sequences retained. Clonality was calculated as one minus the Shannon entropy normalized by log2 of the number of productive unique sequences. Public and private clones were assessed among the 100 most prevalent clones of each patient and control. Susac-specific clones were defined as absent from healthy and MS cohorts, about 1,100 published viral clones and other ImmuneACCESS disease sequences. TCRdb passed the public sequencing reads through fastp at Q25 and MiXCR, retaining productive beta sequences. CDR3 protein duplicates are merged, each entry listing the most common genes and DNA. The V and J calls, along with clone size, are taken from TCRdb and not from the paper's own processing. This sample has approximately 260,000 distinct CDR3 sequences in its table, and 90% to 96% of those were observed once. The ten largest clonotypes hold about 0.1% of the sample.

Peripheral blood CD8+ and CD4+ T cells from healthy donors, Susac syndrome patients and multiple sclerosis patients were profiled using high-throughput TCR beta sequencing. The Susac syndrome patients fulfilled recently defined diagnostic criteria for either definite or probable disease. Bulk CD8+ and CD4+ T cells were purified by magnetic negative isolation, while CD8+ TEMRA cells were enriched using FACS. Blood was drawn into EDTA tubes, processed within 24 hours, and PBMCs were isolated by density gradient centrifugation. PBMCs intended for TCR sequencing were cryopreserved in liquid nitrogen and thawed later in a water bath at 37 degrees C. A purity of at least 90% was achieved for sorted or isolated CD4+, CD8+ and CD8+ TEMRA cells. Remarks on this clonotype: It lacks a known antigen. No base-level quality is on record; no much larger clone is a single base apart.

The CDR3 goes from the cysteine to the phenylalanine over 14 residues. The only DNA kept is the CDR3, 42 bases in frame from the first base. V drops 5 bases and J drops 0 bases, leaving 9 bases in between. CDR1 and CDR2, per the germline V gene, are SGHTA and FQGTGA. General study outcomes and caveats: The TCR sequencing and HLA analysis was acknowledged to have included a relatively small number of individuals. The CD4+ T cell repertoire of patients with Susac syndrome showed no detectable clonal expansion.

This receptor was obtained from a human donor with Susac syndrome. The specimen sequenced was CD4+ T cells from PBMCs. The chain is made from TRBV7-3 and TRBJ2-3; there is no confident call for the D gene. The CDR3 reads as follows: CASSETISTDTQYF. The nucleotides read TGTGCCAGCAGCGAAACTATTAGCACAGATACGCAGTATTTT.